The 19 T cell receptor beta chains below come from one sample, sequenced in a study of shared clonotypes between healthy human individuals. TCRdb keeps only in-frame clones here, not all; method: immunoSEQ multiplex PCR. The table lists approximately 460,000 clones, approximately 71% of them singletons. The sample consisted of PBMCs. The receptor source for this set is a woman aged 40-49 years in good health. Some clones in this sample may be carry-over from other donors' samples.

The V gene is TRBV6-5, the J gene TRBJ2-5; unclear D gene. V lost 2 bases to trimming and J lost 2 bases, with 9 bases between them. Germline CDR1 reads MNHEY; CDR2 reads SVGAGI. The CDR3 consists of 14 residues. In DNA form, the CDR3 reads TGTGCCAGCAGTTACGTGGCGGATCAAGAGACCCAGTACTTC. This encodes CASSYVADQETQYF.

The chain links TRBV4-3 to TRBJ1-1; D unclear. The germline V gene encodes CDR1 LGHNA and CDR2 YSLEER. The CDR3 contains 15 residues. V lost 0 bases to trimming and J lost 11 bases, with 19 bases between them. DNA of the CDR3: TGCGCCAGCAGCCAAGAGGCGGCAGACCCCTTAGGGGCTTTCTTT. Translating it yields CASSQEAADPLGAFF.

This clone was detected a few times. The chain joins TRBV15 to TRBJ1-4, with 7 bases that match TRBD1. V lost 2 bases and J lost 7; bases outside the gene matches: 7. This CDR3 is 15 amino acids long. Germline CDR1 reads LNHNV; CDR2 reads YYDKDF (reference sequence). The CDR3 protein is CATSRPGQLFEKLFF. The CDR3, as DNA: TGTGCCACCAGCAGACCGGGACAGCTTTTTGAAAAACTGTTTTTT.

The rearrangement uses TRBV7-3 and TRBJ2-2; 10 bases map to TRBD2. V lost 1 base and J lost 6; bases outside the gene matches: 8. The germline gives CDR1 SGHTA, CDR2 FQGTGA. The CDR3 consists of 17 residues. Here the CDR3 reads CASSLKVAGGFAGELFF. The CDR3 DNA sequence: TGTGCCAGCAGCTTAAAAGTAGCGGGAGGATTCGCCGGGGAGCTGTTTTTT.

The table lists this clone with a count of one. The chain uses TRBV6-1 and TRBJ2-7, with 7 bases matching TRBD2. V shed 6 bases, J shed 2 bases, and the junction held 4 bases outside the gene matches. In germline, CDR1 is MNHNS, CDR2 SASEGT. The CDR3 runs to 13 residues. In DNA, the CDR3 is TGTGCCAGCAGGCCCCTAGCGGCCTACGAGCAGTACTTC. It encodes CASRPLAAYEQYF.

V usage is TRBV5-1 and J usage is TRBJ2-1, with 8 bases fitting TRBD2. The junction had 3 bases not matched to a gene; V was cut back by 1 base and J by 3 bases. Germline CDR1 reads SGHRS; CDR2 reads YFSETQ. CDR3 size: 15 residues. For the CDR3, the DNA is TGCGCCAGCAGCTTGTTACTAGCGGACTACAATGAGCAGTTCTTC. The encoded protein is CASSLLLADYNEQFF.

V gene TRBV4-2 combines with J gene TRBJ2-3; tentative D call: TRBD1 (6 bases). Per germline, CDR1 LGHNA and CDR2 YNFKEQ. Deletions cut 4 bases from V and 2 bases from J, with 19 bases between. This CDR3 contains 17 residues. The CDR3 DNA is TGTGCCAGCAGCCGAGGGGGACCCAGGGGCTCCACAGATACGCAGTATTTT. Its translation: CASSRGGPRGSTDTQYF.

The rearrangement joins TRBV7-3 to TRBJ1-1; 7 bases fit TRBD1. Germline V gene sequence: CDR1 SGHTA, CDR2 FQGTGA. The CDR3 is made up of 13 amino acids. The V and J ends lost 4 bases and 4 bases, in that order; junction bases with no gene match: 3. The CDR3 nucleotides read TGTGCCAGCAGCTCGACAGGGTTCACTGAAGCTTTCTTT. This gives the protein CASSSTGFTEAFF.

V usage is TRBV7-9 and J usage is TRBJ2-1, with 10 bases lining up with TRBD2. The CDR3 contains 13 residues. The V gene's germline CDR1 is SEHNR and CDR2 FQNEAQ (reference sequence). The J segment lost 9 bases and the V segment lost 5 bases, leaving 4 bases of the junction unmatched. The CDR3 here is CASSARTSGEQFF. The CDR3 region has the DNA TGTGCCAGCAGCGCGAGGACTAGCGGTGAGCAGTTCTTC.

The chain joins TRBV9 to TRBJ1-4; D uncertain. Germline CDR1 SGDLS, CDR2 YYNGEE. The V gene lost 0 bases and the J gene lost 4 bases, with 7 bases spanning the gap. The CDR3 loop spans 14 amino acids. CDR3 in DNA: TGTGCCAGCAGCGTAGAGTACAGTAATGAAAAACTGTTTTTT. This sequence encodes CASSVEYSNEKLFF. Filled out from reference TRBV9 and TRBJ1-4, the complete variable domain reads DSGVTQTPKHLITATGQRVTLRCSPRSGDLSVYWYQQSLDQGLQFLIQYYNGEERAKGNILERFSAQQFPDLHSELNLSSLELGDSALYFCASSVEYSNEKLFFGSGTQLSVL.

V and J are TRBV5-5 and TRBJ2-7; a possible D gene is TRBD2 (6 bases). V was shortened by 2 bases and J by 0 bases, with 15 bases between the two germline ends. Germline V gives CDR1 SGHKS, CDR2 YYEKEE (reference sequence). CDR3 length: 16 residues. CDR3 region: CASSFAMGGASYEQYF. CDR3 in DNA: TGTGCCAGCAGCTTTGCGATGGGCGGGGCCTCCTACGAGCAGTACTTC.

This chain joins TRBV11-2 and TRBJ1-5; D might be TRBD1 (5 bases). Looked up from germline, CDR1 is SGHAT and CDR2 is FQNNGV. Trimming pared 5 bases from V and 5 bases from J, leaving 10 bases between. CDR3 size: 13 residues. CDR3 loop: CASSGGEYQPQHF. The DNA of the CDR3 is TGTGCCAGCAGCGGGGGTGAATATCAGCCCCAGCATTTT.

V is TRBV25-1 and J is TRBJ2-7, with D possibly being TRBD1 (6 bases). The CDR3 has 11 amino acids. Trimming cost V 8 bases and J 6 bases, with 11 bases left between them. Per the germline V gene, CDR1 is MGHDK and CDR2 is SYGVNS. CDR3 bases: TGTGCCAGCGGTGTAGGGGGCGAGCAGTACTTC. Protein sequence: CASGVGGEQYF.

The chain combines TRBV7-3 with TRBJ2-2; 14 bases agree with TRBD2. This CDR3 is built from 17 residues. The V and J ends lost 0 bases and 6 bases, in that order; junction bases with no gene match: 3. Germline V gene data show CDR1 as SGHTA and CDR2 as FQGTGA. CDR3 in amino acids: CASSLTGTSGSAGELFF. The CDR3 nucleotides are TGTGCCAGCAGCTTAACGGGGACTAGCGGGAGCGCCGGGGAGCTGTTTTTT.

The chain carries TRBV10-3 and TRBJ2-3, with 9 bases that match TRBD2. The CDR3 totals 17 residues. V dropped 0 bases and J dropped 4; count of bases not matched to a gene: 8. Germline CDR1 is ENHRY and CDR2 is SYGVKD. The DNA of the CDR3 is TGTGCCATCAGTGAGTCGATGTCTAGCGGGAAGGCAGATACGCAGTATTTT. Its protein is CAISESMSSGKADTQYF.

CDR3 in amino acids: CASSLTGGWTEAFF. CDR3 DNA sequence: TGTGCCAGCAGCTTGACGGGGGGCTGGACTGAAGCTTTCTTT. The J gene is TRBJ1-1, the V gene TRBV11-2, with D tentatively TRBD1 (6 bases). Germline V gives CDR1 SGHAT, CDR2 FQNNGV. V dropped 3 bases and J dropped 5 bases, with 13 bases sitting between them. This CDR3 has 14 residues.

The rearrangement links TRBV5-1 to TRBJ2-7; D ambiguous. Germline CDR1 reads SGHRS; CDR2 reads YFSETQ. Trimming took off 3 bases at V and 2 bases at J, with 9 bases between the two ends. The CDR3 consists of 13 residues. The DNA of the CDR3 is TGCGCCAGCAGCTCAACGGTGACCTACGAGCAGTACTTC. As protein: CASSSTVTYEQYF.

The genes are TRBV4-1 and TRBJ2-1; D remains ambiguous. The length of the CDR3 is 13 residues. Germline-derived CDR1 and CDR2 are MGHRA and YSYEKL. V lost 4 bases, J lost 15 bases, and 19 bases lay in between. CDR3 sequence reads: CASSPPRRGRRFF. The CDR3 DNA reads TGCGCCAGCAGCCCTCCTAGGCGTGGTAGGAGGTTCTTC.

The V and J genes are TRBV13 and TRBJ2-7, with 8 bases fitting TRBD1. V shed 0 bases and J 5 bases; nucleotides not matched to a gene: 0. From germline, CDR1 is PRHDT and CDR2 FYEKMQ (reference sequence). This CDR3 region has 13 residues. The CDR3: CASSLGQGDEQYF. As DNA, the CDR3 is TGTGCCAGCAGCTTAGGACAGGGGGACGAGCAGTACTTC.